These 20 T cell receptor beta chains were all obtained from the same sample, sequenced in a study of blood T cell repertoires in COVID-19. TCRdb's copy holds only in-frame clones and misses some; the assay was immunoSEQ multiplex PCR. The sample yields 150,000 to 200,000 clones, 85% to 90% seen once. Sample: peripheral blood. The receptors here all came from a man aged 45-65 years with acute or convalescent COVID-19.

V and J are TRBV2 and TRBJ2-1; a possible D gene is TRBD1 (5 bases). Germline V CDR1 and CDR2: SNHLY, FYNNEI. The CDR3 extends over 17 amino acids. Trimming removed 1 base at V and 2 bases at J, with 15 bases between. The CDR3, as DNA: TGTGCCAGCAGTGAAGAGGACAAGCCTCCTCCCTACAATGAGCAGTTCTTC. It yields the protein CASSEEDKPPPYNEQFF.

This rearrangement joins TRBV28 to TRBJ2-7; 9 bases map to TRBD2. Germline V gene lookup returns CDR1 MDHEN and CDR2 SYDVKM. The CDR3 runs to 13 residues. With 6 bases clipped from V and 2 bases from J, the junction kept 2 bases outside the gene matches. The CDR3 bases are TGTGCCAGCAGGGCGGGAGGGCCCTACGAGCAGTACTTC. It codes for CASRAGGPYEQYF. Supplemented by reference TRBV28 and TRBJ2-7, the full variable domain reads DVKVTQSSRYLVKRTGEKVFLECVQDMDHENMFWYRQDPGLGLRLIYFSYDVKMKEKGDIPEGYSVSREKKERFSLILESASTNQTSMYLCASRAGGPYEQYFGPGTRLTVT.

CDR3: CASSHSTSDPFF. The CDR3 region has the DNA TGTGCCAGCAGCCACTCGACTAGTGATCCGTTCTTC. The J gene is TRBJ2-1, the V gene TRBV4-2; D is perhaps TRBD2 (6 bases). The V gene lost 3 bases and the J gene lost 15 bases, with 15 bases spanning the gap. The CDR3 runs to 12 residues. CDR1 and CDR2 from the germline V gene are LGHNA and YNFKEQ.

This clone was detected once. The rearrangement uses TRBV28 and TRBJ2-7, with 8 positions matching TRBD1. The CDR3 length is 15 residues. Germline V gene lookup returns CDR1 MDHEN and CDR2 SYDVKM. Trimming removed 5 bases from V and 0 bases from J; junction bases left unmatched: 6. CDR3 coding DNA: TGTGCCAGCAGTGTAGGGACAGGTGTCTCCTACGAGCAGTACTTC. Residues: CASSVGTGVSYEQYF.

V usage is TRBV3-1 (or the pseudogene TRBV3-2) and J usage is TRBJ2-3; the D gene is possibly TRBD2 (7 bases). Deletions cut 4 bases from V and 3 bases from J, with 14 bases between. This CDR3 region has 15 residues. Germline V gene lookup returns CDR1 LGHDT and CDR2 YNNKEL (reference sequence). The CDR3 loop reads CASSLEGGPTDTQYF. In nucleotides, the CDR3 is TGTGCCAGCAGCCTGGAGGGGGGGCCGACAGATACGCAGTATTTT.

The chain employs TRBV27 and TRBJ2-7; possible D gene TRBD1, 6 bases. CDR1 and CDR2 (germline): MNHEY, SMNVEV (reference sequence). The CDR3 totals 13 residues. Trimming cost V 8 bases and J 3 bases, with 14 bases left between them. The CDR3 reads CASRGTGFYEQYF. The CDR3 DNA sequence: TGTGCCAGCCGAGGTACAGGGTTCTACGAGCAGTACTTC.

The V gene is TRBV5-6, the J gene TRBJ2-2, with 7 bases lining up with TRBD1. The germline CDR1 and CDR2 sequences are SGHDT and YYEEEE. The CDR3 length is 12 residues. The V segment lost 3 bases and the J segment 12 bases; nucleotides outside the gene matches: 5. CDR3 nucleotide sequence: TGTGCCAGCAGCTGGGGACAGTCCAAGCTGTTTTTT. Translating gives CASSWGQSKLFF.

The J gene is TRBJ1-3, the V gene TRBV5-4; TRBD1 agrees at 10 bases. V lost 4 bases, J lost 3 bases, and 4 bases stayed unmatched. The CDR3 contains 15 residues. Germline V lookup: CDR1 SGHNT, CDR2 YYREEE (reference sequence). CDR3 region: CASSPGTGVGNTIYF. In DNA form, the CDR3 reads TGTGCCAGCAGCCCCGGGACAGGGGTTGGAAACACCATATATTTT. Variable domain in full (rest from reference TRBV5-4 and TRBJ1-3): ETGVTQSPTHLIKTRGQQVTLRCSSQSGHNTVSWYQQALGQGPQFIFQYYREEENGRGNFPPRFSGLQFPNYSSELNVNALELDDSALYLCASSPGTGVGNTIYFGEGSWLTVV.

This sequence joins TRBV5-4 and TRBJ2-3; 15 nucleotides align to TRBD2. The CDR3 loop spans 17 amino acids. Germline loops: CDR1 SGHNT, CDR2 YYREEE (reference sequence). The ends lost 7 bases at V and 0 bases at J; junction bases unmatched: 6. The CDR3 loop is CASAGGTSGGSTDTQYF. The CDR3 DNA is TGTGCCAGCGCGGGTGGGACTAGCGGGGGGAGCACAGATACGCAGTATTTT.

The chain couples TRBV6-2 or TRBV6-3 to TRBJ1-4, with D perhaps TRBD1 (5 bases). There are 15 residues in the CDR3. V shed 0 bases and J shed 8 bases, with 13 bases lying between them. The germline V gene has CDR1 MNHEY and CDR2 SVGEGT. As DNA, the CDR3 is TGTGCCAGCAGTTACTCTTGGGGGGAGAGAGAAAAACTGTTTTTT. It translates to CASSYSWGEREKLFF.

The chain links TRBV6-6 to TRBJ1-5, with D tentatively TRBD1 (6 bases). CDR3 length: 13 residues. From germline, CDR1 is MNHNY and CDR2 SVGAGI (reference sequence). With 7 bases removed from V and 7 bases from J, the gap between germline ends came to 14 bases. The CDR3 coding sequence is TGTGCCAGCACCCAGGGGAAGGGACAGCCCCAGCATTTT. It codes for CASTQGKGQPQHF.

The chain uses TRBV6-1 and TRBJ1-5; D not certain. The CDR3 totals 13 residues. Trimming took 2 bases from V and 5 from J, leaving 7 bases between them. CDR1 MNHNS and CDR2 SASEGT come from the germline V gene. The CDR3 region has the DNA TGTGCCAGCAGTGAACGGGATTATCAGCCCCAGCATTTT. It yields the protein CASSERDYQPQHF.

The chain links TRBV9 to TRBJ2-1; TRBD2 matches 7 bases. CDR3 size: 14 residues. V gave up 6 bases and J gave up 4 bases; unmatched junction bases: 7. CDR1 is SGDLS and CDR2 is YYNGEE in the germline V gene. The chain's CDR3 is CASNAGTTYNEQFF. Here the CDR3 DNA reads TGTGCCAGCAACGCTGGGACTACATACAATGAGCAGTTCTTC.

V gene TRBV5-1 combines with J gene TRBJ1-2; possibly TRBD1 for D (5 bases). Germline CDR1 is SGHRS and CDR2 is YFSETQ. This CDR3 has 14 residues. The V gene lost 3 bases and the J gene lost 2 bases, with 11 bases spanning the gap. The CDR3, as DNA: TGCGCCAGCAGCTCGGGGGACGGCAACTATGGCTACACCTTC. Translation: CASSSGDGNYGYTF.

This chain uses TRBV4-1 with TRBJ1-1; D perhaps matches TRBD1 (5 bases). The CDR3 length is 16 residues. V shed 4 bases and J shed 0 bases, with 15 bases lying between them. In germline, CDR1 is MGHRA, CDR2 YSYEKL. The CDR3 DNA is TGCGCCAGCAGCCGGGGACTCGGTAGTATGAACACTGAAGCTTTCTTT. Translating it yields CASSRGLGSMNTEAFF.

The chain is built from TRBV7-9 and TRBJ1-1, with D possibly matching TRBD1 (6 bases). The V end was cut by 6 bases, the J end by 3 bases, with 11 bases between. CDR1 SEHNR and CDR2 FQNEAQ come from the germline V gene (reference sequence). The CDR3 totals 13 residues. CDR3 amino acids: CASSSRQDTEAFF. The DNA for the CDR3 is TGTGCCAGCAGTTCAAGACAGGACACTGAAGCTTTCTTT.

This clone has a single count. The chain uses TRBV21-1 and TRBJ1-2; TRBD1 was called by the table and not checked on the DNA. TRBV21-1 is termed a pseudogene. This CDR3 has 15 amino acids. The CDR3 region has the DNA TGTGCCAGCAGCACCTATAGGACAGGGTCCAGTGGCTACACCTTC. It yields the protein CASSTYRTGSSGYTF.

The chain links TRBV7-2 to TRBJ2-1; TRBD1 is a possible D gene (6 bases). Trimming took off 5 bases at V and 5 bases at J, with 16 bases between the two ends. Germline CDR1 and CDR2: SGHTA and FQGNSA. The CDR3 spans 15 residues. The CDR3 protein is CASSPPRQVNNEQFF. The CDR3 DNA is TGTGCCAGCAGCCCCCCACGACAGGTCAACAATGAGCAGTTCTTC.

The chain links TRBV5-6 to TRBJ2-3, with 9 bases fitting TRBD2. Looked up from germline, CDR1 is SGHDT and CDR2 is YYEEEE. J lost 3 bases, V lost 2 bases, and 7 bases had no gene match. The CDR3 sequence is 16 residues long. CDR3: CASSFERGAGTDTQYF. In DNA, the CDR3 is TGTGCCAGCAGCTTTGAGCGGGGGGCCGGGACAGATACGCAGTATTTT.

This sequence joins TRBV23-1 and TRBJ1-5, with D unresolved. TRBV23-1 is known as an ORF, though its function is uncertain. V lost 0 bases and J lost 8, with 8 bases in between. The length of the CDR3 is 13 residues. CDR3 DNA: TGCGCCAGCAGTCAATCGAGGGTAGAGCCCCAGCATTTT. This translates into CASSQSRVEPQHF.